This T cell receptor (beta chain) was obtained from a study of blood T cell repertoires in COVID-19. For the study at large: Acute and convalescent COVID-19 samples came from the United States, Italy and Spain. The analysed material was cDNA or gDNA that came from T cells, B-cell-depleted T cells, or PBMCs.

Under the authors' procedure: Reference gene primer amplification gave estimated nucleated cell counts. This table comes from immunoSEQ multiplex PCR, and its TCRdb copy is limited to in-frame clones, with some not included. The V and J calls and clone size come from that table; D and trimming were worked out from the DNA. The sample contains 180,000 or so clones, 90% of which appear only once. The CDR3 is 12 residues long. Between the trimmed V and J ends, which lost 4 bases and 3 bases, there was a span of 7 bases. V gene TRBV12-3 or TRBV12-4 combines with J gene TRBJ2-7; TRBD1 might be the D (5 bases). Sequences were obtained from peripheral blood. The TCR sequence derives from a man aged 50 to 59 with acute or convalescent COVID-19. The CDR3 loop reads CASSSTVYEQYF. DNA of the CDR3: TGTGCCAGCAGTTCGACAGTCTACGAGCAGTACTTC.